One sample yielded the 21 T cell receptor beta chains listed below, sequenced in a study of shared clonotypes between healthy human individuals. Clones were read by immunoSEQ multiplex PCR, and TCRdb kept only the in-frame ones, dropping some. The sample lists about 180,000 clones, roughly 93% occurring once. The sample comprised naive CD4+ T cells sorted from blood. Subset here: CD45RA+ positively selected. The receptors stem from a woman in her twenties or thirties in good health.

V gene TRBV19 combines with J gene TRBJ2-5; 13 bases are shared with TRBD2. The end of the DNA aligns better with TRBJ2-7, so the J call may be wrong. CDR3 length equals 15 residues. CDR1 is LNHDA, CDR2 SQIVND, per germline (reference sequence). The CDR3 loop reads CASSPRTSGSGEQYF. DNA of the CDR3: TGTGCCAGTAGTCCCCGGACTAGCGGGAGCGGCGAGCAGTACTTC.

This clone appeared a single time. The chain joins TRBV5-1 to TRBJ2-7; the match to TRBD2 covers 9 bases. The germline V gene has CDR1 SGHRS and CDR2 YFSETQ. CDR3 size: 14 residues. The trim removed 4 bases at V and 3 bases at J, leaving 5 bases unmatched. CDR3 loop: CASSAGGEGYEQYF. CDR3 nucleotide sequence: TGCGCCAGCAGCGCGGGAGGGGAGGGCTACGAGCAGTACTTC.

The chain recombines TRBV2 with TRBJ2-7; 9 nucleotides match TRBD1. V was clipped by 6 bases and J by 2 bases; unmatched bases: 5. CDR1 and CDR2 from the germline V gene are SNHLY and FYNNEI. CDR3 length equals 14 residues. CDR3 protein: CASRKGQGTYEQYF. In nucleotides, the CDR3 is TGTGCCAGCAGGAAAGGACAGGGGACCTACGAGCAGTACTTC.

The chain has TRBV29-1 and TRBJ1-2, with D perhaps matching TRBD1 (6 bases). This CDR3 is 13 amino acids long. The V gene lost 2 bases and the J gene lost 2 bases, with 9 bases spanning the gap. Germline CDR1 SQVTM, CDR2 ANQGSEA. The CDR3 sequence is CSVEQGRNYGYTF. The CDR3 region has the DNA TGCAGCGTTGAACAGGGGCGAAACTATGGCTACACCTTC.

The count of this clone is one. This CDR3 reads CASSPTGTSGHEQYF. The CDR3 nucleotides are TGTGCCAGCTCACCGACCGGGACTAGTGGGCACGAGCAGTACTTC. This chain links TRBV18 with TRBJ2-7, with TRBD2 matching 8 bases. CDR1 KGHSH and CDR2 LQKENI come from the germline V gene. CDR3 size: 15 residues. V was clipped by 3 bases and J by 5 bases; unmatched bases: 9.

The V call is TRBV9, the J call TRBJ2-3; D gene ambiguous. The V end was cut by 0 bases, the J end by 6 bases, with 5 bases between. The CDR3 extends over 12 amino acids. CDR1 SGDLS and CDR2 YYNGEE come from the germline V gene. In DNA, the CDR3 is TGTGCCAGCAGCGTAGCGTGGGATACGCAGTATTTT. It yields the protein CASSVAWDTQYF.

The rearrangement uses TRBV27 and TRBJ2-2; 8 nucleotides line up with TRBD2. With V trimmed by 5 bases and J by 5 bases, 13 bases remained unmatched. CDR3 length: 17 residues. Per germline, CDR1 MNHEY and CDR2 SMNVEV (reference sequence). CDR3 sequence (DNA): TGTGCCAGCAGTCCCGGAGGTGGACTAGCTTTTACCGGGGAGCTGTTTTTT. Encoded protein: CASSPGGGLAFTGELFF.

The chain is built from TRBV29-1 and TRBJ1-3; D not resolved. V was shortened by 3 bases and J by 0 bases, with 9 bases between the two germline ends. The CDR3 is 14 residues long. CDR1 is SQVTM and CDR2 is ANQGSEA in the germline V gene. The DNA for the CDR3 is TGCAGCGTTGATAGTCAGCTCTCTGGAAACACCATATATTTT. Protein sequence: CSVDSQLSGNTIYF.

The CDR3 sequence is CASFWSTYEQYF. In nucleotides, the CDR3 is TGTGCCAGCTTCTGGTCTACCTACGAGCAGTACTTC. This chain joins TRBV2 and TRBJ2-7; D unclear. The CDR3 runs to 12 residues. In germline, CDR1 is SNHLY, CDR2 FYNNEI. V lost 8 bases, J lost 2 bases, and 10 bases lay in between.

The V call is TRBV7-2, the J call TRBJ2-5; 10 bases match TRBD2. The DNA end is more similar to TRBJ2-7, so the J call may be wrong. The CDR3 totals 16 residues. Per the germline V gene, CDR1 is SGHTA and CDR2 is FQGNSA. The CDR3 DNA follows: TGTGCCAGCAGCCAAAGTAGCGGGAGGCGTGGCTACGAGCAGTACTTC. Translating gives CASSQSSGRRGYEQYF.

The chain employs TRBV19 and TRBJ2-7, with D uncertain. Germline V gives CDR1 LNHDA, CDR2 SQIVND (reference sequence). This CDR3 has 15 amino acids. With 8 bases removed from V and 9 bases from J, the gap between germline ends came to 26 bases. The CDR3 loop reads CASRVSSRGPDLQYF. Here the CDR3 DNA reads TGTGCCAGTCGAGTCTCAAGCCGCGGACCGGATCTGCAGTACTTC.

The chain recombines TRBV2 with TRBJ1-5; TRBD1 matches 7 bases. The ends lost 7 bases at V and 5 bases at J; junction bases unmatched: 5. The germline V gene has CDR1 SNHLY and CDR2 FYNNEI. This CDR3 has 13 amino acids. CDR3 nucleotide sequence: TGTGCCAGCAATCAGGGGGGATATCAGCCCCAGCATTTT. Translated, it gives CASNQGGYQPQHF.

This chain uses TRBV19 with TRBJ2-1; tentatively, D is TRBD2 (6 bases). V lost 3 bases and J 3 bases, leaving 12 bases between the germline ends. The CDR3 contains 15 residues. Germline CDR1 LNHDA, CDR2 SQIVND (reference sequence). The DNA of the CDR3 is TGTGCCAGTAGTATGGTGGGGACTGGCTACAATGAGCAGTTCTTC. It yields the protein CASSMVGTGYNEQFF.

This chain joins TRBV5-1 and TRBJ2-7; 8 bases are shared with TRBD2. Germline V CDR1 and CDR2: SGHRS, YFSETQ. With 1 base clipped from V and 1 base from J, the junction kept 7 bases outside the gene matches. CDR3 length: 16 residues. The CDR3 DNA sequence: TGCGCCAGCAGCTTGATGGGCACTAGCGGTTCCTACGAGCAGTACTTC. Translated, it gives CASSLMGTSGSYEQYF.

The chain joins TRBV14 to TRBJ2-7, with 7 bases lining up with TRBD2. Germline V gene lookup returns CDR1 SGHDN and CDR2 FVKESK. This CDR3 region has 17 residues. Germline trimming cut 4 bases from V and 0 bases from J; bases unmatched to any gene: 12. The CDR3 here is CASSPEVVGGISYEQYF. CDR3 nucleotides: TGTGCCAGCAGCCCGGAGGTGGTGGGAGGGATCTCCTACGAGCAGTACTTC.

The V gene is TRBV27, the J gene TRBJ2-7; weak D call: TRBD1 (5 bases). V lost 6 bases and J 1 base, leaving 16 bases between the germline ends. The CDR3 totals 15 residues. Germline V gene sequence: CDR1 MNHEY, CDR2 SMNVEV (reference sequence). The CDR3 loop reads CASSPGSSWSYEQYF. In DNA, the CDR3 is TGTGCCAGCAGCCCAGGGTCGAGCTGGTCCTACGAGCAGTACTTC.

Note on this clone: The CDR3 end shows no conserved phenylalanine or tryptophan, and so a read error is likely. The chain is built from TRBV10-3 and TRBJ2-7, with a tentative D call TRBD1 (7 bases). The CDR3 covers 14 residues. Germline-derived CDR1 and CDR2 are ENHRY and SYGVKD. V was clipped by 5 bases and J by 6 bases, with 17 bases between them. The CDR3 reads CAISSLPQGGEQYL. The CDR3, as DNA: TGTGCCATCAGTTCGCTCCCCCAGGGGGGCGAGCAGTACCTC.

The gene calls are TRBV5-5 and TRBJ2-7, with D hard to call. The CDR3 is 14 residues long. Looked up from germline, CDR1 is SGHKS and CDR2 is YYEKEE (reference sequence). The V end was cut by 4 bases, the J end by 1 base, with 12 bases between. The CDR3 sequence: CASSRPGGSYEQYF. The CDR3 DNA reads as TGTGCCAGCAGCCGCCCGGGCGGTTCCTACGAGCAGTACTTC.

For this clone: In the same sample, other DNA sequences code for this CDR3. In DNA form, the CDR3 reads TGCGCCAGCAGCTTGACAGGTACTTCCTACGAGCAGTACTTC. Its translation is CASSLTGTSYEQYF. The chain uses TRBV5-1 and TRBJ2-7; D may be TRBD1 (5 bases). V lost 1 base to trimming and J lost 1 base, with 9 bases between them. The CDR3 is 14 residues long. Germline-derived CDR1 and CDR2 are SGHRS and YFSETQ. Together with reference TRBV5-1 and TRBJ2-7, the CDR3 gives the full variable domain: KAGVTQTPRYLIKTRGQQVTLSCSPISGHRSVSWYQQTPGQGLQFLFEYFSETQRNKGNFPGRFSGRQFSNSRSEMNVSTLELGDSALYLCASSLTGTSYEQYFGPGTRLTVT.

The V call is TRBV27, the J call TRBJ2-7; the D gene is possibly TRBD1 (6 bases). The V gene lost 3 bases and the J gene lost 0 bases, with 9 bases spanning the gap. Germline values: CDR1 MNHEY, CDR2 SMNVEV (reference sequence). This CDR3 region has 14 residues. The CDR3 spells CASSLNRVSYEQYF. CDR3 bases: TGTGCCAGCAGTTTGAACAGGGTCTCCTACGAGCAGTACTTC.

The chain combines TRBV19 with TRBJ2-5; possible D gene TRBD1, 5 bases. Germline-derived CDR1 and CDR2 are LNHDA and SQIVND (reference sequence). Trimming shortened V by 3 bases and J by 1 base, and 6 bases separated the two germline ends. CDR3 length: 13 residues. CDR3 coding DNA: TGTGCCAGTAGTATTGACAGCCAAGAGACCCAGTACTTC. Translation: CASSIDSQETQYF.